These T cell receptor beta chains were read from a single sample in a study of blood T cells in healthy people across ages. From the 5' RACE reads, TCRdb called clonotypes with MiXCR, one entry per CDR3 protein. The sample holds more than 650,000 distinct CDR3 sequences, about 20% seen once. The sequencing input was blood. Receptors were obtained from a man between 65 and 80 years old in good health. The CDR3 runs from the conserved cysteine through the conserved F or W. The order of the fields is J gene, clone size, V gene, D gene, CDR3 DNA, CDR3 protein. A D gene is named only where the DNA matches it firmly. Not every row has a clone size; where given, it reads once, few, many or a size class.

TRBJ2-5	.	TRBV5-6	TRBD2	TGTGCCAGCAGTTTAGGTCTAGCGGGGGGGTTCCAAGAGACCCAGTACTTC	CASSLGLAGGFQETQYF
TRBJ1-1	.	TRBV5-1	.	TGCGCCAGCAGCTTGGTGGGACAGAACACTGAAGCTTTCTTT	CASSLVGQNTEAFF
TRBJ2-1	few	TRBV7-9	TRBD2	TGTGCCAGCAACCGGCTAGCGGGGCAGAATGAGCAGTTCTTC	CASNRLAGQNEQFF
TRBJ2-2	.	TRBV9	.	TGTGCCAGCACAGGGGAGAACACCGGGGAGCTGTTTTTT	CASTGENTGELFF
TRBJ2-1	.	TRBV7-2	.	TGTGCCAGCAGCTTAGGGACAGCCAACAATGAGCGGTTCTTC	CASSLGTANNERFF
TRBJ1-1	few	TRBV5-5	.	TGTGCCAGCAGCTTTGGGGGGCATACTAACACTGAAGCTTTCTTT	CASSFGGHTNTEAFF
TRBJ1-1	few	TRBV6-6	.	TGTGCCAGCAGTTTCTCAGGGCCATCATCTGCAGCTTTCTTT	CASSFSGPSSAAFF
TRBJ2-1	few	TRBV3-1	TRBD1	TGTGCCAGCAGGCGGGACAGGGGGAACCGTGAGCAGTTCTTC	CASRRDRGNREQFF
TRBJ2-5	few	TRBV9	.	TGTGCCAGCAGCGCAGGTCCGGGACCCCCCCAAGAGACCCAGTACTTC	CASSAGPGPPQETQYF
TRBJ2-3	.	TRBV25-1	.	TGTGCCAGCAGTGAATATGGAGATACGCAGTATTTT	CASSEYGDTQYF
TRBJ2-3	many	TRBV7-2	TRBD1	TGTGCCAGCAGCCCTACTTCGACAGGGGTTACAGATACGCAGTATTTT	CASSPTSTGVTDTQYF
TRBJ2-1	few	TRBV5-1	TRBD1	TGCGCCAGCAGCAGGGACAGGGGGCGCAGTGAGCAGTTCTTC	CASSRDRGRSEQFF
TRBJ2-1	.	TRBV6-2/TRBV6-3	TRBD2	TGTGCCAGCAGTTACTTGCGGGCTAGCGGGGATGAGCAGTTCTTC	CASSYLRASGDEQFF
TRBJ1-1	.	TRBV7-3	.	TGTGCCAGCAGCTTATCGGTGATCGTCGGACCGAACACTGAAGCTTTCTTT	CASSLSVIVGPNTEAFF
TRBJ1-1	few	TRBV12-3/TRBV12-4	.	TGTGCCAGCCGCATAGGGGGGAACACTGAAGCTTTCTTT	CASRIGGNTEAFF
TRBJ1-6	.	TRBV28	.	TGTGCCAGCAGTTTTGGGCATCTAAGGAATTCACCCCTCCACTTT	CASSFGHLRNSPLHF
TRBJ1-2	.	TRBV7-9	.	TGTGCCAGCAGCCTAACGGACAGACAAGGGTACTATGGCTACACCTTC	CASSLTDRQGYYGYTF
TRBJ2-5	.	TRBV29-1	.	TGCAGCGTTGATATCTGGGAAGAGACCCAGTACTTC	CSVDIWEETQYF
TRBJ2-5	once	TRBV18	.	TGTGCCAGCTCACCGAAGACCCAAGAGACCCAGTACTTC	CASSPKTQETQYF
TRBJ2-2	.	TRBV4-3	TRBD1	TGCGCCAGCAGCCTGAGGACAGGGGGTCCCGGGGAGCTGTTTTTT	CASSLRTGGPGELFF
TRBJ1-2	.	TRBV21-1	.	TGTGCCAGCAGCAAAAGAGGGGAGGGGGCGCGGTATGGCTACACCTTC	CASSKRGEGARYGYTF
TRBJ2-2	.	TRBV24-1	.	TGTGCCACCAGTGATACACATAACACCGGGGAGCTGTTTTTT	CATSDTHNTGELFF
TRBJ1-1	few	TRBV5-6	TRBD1	TGTGCCAGCAGCTCAAGAGCGGGACAGGGAATGAACACTGAAGCTTTCTTT	CASSSRAGQGMNTEAFF
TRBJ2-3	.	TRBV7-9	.	TGTGCCAGCAGCCCACAACAGGGTTCATCAGATACGCAGTATTTT	CASSPQQGSSDTQYF
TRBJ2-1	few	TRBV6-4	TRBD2	TGTGCCAGCAGTGTACAGCGGGGGTCCTACAATGAGCAGTTCTTC	CASSVQRGSYNEQFF
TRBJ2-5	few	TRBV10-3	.	TGTGCCATCAGTGAGCCCCTTGCGGGCGGGGAGACCCAGTACTTC	CAISEPLAGGETQYF
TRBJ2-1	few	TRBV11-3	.	TGTGCCAGCGGGGTCTCTAGCCCTGAGCAGTTCTTC	CASGVSSPEQFF
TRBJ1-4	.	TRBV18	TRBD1	TGTGCCAGCTCACCAAGGACAGGGGCTAATGAAAAACTGTTTTTT	CASSPRTGANEKLFF
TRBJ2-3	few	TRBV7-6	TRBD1	TGTGCCAGCAGCGACCAGGGGGTCGAGTCAGATACGCAGTATTTT	CASSDQGVESDTQYF
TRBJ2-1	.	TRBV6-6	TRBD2	TGTGCCAGCAGTTATGGTCTCGCGGGGGGGCCGGGAAATGAGCAGTTCTTC	CASSYGLAGGPGNEQFF
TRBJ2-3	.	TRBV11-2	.	TGTGCCAGCAGCTTACTCAGGGGCGCGACAGATACGCAGTATTTT	CASSLLRGATDTQYF
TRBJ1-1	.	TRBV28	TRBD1	TGTGCCAGCAGAAAGGGACAGGTGGTCACTGAAGCTTTCTTT	CASRKGQVVTEAFF
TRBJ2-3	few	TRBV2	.	TGTGCCAGCAGTCCACAGGGATATAGCACAGATACGCAGTATTTT	CASSPQGYSTDTQYF
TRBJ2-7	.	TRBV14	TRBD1	TGTGCCAGCAGTATTACAGGGGTCTCCTACGAGCAGTACTTC	CASSITGVSYEQYF
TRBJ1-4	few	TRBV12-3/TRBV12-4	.	TGTGCCAGCAGTTTAACGGAACAATCACTGCTTTTT	CASSLTEQSLLF
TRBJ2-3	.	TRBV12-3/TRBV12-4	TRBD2	TGTGCCAGCAGTTCTCACAGCGGGGGGAACGCAGATACGCAGTATTTT	CASSSHSGGNADTQYF
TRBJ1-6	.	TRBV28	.	TGTGCCAGCAGTACAGCCGGGACATGGGGATCCTATAATTCACCCCTCCACTTT	CASSTAGTWGSYNSPLHF
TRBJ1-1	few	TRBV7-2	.	TGTGCCAGCAGCTTAGACGGGATGGGGGGGATAAAAGCTTTCTTT	CASSLDGMGGIKAFF
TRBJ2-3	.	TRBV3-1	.	TGTGCCAGCAGCCAAGCGGGGATCAGCACAGATACGCAGTATTTT	CASSQAGISTDTQYF
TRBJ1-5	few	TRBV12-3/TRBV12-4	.	TGTGCCAGCAGTTTAGAGGGCGGGCAGCCCCAGCATTTT	CASSLEGGQPQHF
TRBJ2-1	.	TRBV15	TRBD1	TGTGCCACCAGCAGATCTCTGGGACAGGGGAGAACTCTCTCCTACAATGAGCAGTTCTTC	CATSRSLGQGRTLSYNEQFF
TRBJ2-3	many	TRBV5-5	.	TGTGCCAGCAGCCCCGGGGTCGGGACAGATACGCAGTATTTT	CASSPGVGTDTQYF
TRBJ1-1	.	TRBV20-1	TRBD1	TGCAGTGCTCAGGCCCGGGACAGGGGGCGTTGGACTGAAGCTTTCTTT	CSAQARDRGRWTEAFF
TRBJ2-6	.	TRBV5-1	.	TGCGCCAGCAGCTTGTTGGACACAAGCTCTGGGGCCAACGTCCTGACTTTC	CASSLLDTSSGANVLTF
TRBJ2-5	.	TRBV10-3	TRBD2	TGTGCCATCAGTGAGTCGCTAGCGGGAGCCAAAGAGACCCAGTACTTC	CAISESLAGAKETQYF